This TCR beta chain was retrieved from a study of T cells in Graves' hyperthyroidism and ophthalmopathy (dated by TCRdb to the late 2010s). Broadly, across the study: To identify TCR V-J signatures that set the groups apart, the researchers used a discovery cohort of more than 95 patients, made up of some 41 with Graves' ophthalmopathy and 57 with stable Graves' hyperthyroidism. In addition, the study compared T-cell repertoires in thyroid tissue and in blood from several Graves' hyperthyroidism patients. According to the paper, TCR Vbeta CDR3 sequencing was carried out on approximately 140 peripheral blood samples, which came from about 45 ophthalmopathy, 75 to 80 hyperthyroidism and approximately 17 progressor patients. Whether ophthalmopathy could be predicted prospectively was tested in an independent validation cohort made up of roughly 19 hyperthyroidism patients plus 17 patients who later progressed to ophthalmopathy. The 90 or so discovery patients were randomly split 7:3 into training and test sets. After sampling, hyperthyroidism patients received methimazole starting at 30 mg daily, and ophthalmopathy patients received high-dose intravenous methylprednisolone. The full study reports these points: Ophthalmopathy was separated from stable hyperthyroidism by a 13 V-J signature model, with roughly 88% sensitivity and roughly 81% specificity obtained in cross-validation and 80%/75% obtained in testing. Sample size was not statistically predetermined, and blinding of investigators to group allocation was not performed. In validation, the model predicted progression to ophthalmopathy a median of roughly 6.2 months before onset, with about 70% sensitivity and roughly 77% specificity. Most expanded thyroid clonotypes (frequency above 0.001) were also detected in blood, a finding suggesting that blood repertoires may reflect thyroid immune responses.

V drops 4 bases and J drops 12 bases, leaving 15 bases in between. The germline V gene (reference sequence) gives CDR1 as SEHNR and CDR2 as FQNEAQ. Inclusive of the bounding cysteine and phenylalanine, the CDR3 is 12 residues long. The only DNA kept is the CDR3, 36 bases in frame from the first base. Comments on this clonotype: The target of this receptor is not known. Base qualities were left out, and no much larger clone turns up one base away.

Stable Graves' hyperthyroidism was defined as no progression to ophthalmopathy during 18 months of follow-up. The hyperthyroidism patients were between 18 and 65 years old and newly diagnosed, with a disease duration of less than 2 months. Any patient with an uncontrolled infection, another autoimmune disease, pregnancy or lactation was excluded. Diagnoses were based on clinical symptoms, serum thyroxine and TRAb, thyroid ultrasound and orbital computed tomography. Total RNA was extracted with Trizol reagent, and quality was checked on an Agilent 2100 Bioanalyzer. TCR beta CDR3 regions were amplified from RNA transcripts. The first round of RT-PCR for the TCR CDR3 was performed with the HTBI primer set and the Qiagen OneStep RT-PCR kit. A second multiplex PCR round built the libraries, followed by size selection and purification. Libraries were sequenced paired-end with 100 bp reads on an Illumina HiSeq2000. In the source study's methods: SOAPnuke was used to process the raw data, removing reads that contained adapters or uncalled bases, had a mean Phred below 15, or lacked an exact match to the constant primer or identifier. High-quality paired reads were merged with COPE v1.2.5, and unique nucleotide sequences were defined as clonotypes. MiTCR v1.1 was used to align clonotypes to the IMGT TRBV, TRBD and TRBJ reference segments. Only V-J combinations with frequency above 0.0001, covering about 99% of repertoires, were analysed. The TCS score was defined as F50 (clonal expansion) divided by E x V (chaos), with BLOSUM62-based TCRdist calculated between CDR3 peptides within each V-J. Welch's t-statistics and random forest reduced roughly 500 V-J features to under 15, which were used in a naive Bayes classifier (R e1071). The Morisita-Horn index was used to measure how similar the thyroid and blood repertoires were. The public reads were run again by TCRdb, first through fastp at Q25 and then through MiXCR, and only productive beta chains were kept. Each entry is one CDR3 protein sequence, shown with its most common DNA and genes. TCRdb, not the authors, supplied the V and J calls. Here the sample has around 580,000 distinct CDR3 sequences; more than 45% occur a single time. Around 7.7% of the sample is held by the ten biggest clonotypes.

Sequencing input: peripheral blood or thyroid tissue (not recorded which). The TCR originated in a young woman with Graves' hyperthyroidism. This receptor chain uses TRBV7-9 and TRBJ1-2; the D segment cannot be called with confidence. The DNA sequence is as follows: TGTGCCAGCAGCTCGGGGATAGCCTGGCACACCTTC. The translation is CASSSGIAWHTF. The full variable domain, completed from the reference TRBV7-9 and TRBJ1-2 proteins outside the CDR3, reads DTGVSQNPRHKITKRGQNVTFRCDPISEHNRLYWYRQTLGQGPEFLTYFQNEAQLEKSRLLSDRFSAERPKGSFSTLEIQRTEQGDSAMYLCASSSGIAWHTFGSGTRLTVV.